This T cell receptor (beta chain) came from a study of blood T cell repertoires in COVID-19. Across the study: COVID-19 samples collected from the United States, Italy and Spain covered acute and convalescent phases. PBMCs, B-cell-depleted T cells, or T cells were the source of the cDNA or gDNA that made up the material.

This table comes from immunoSEQ multiplex PCR, and its TCRdb copy is limited to in-frame clones, with some not included. The data show 120,000 to 150,000 clones, over 80% seen once. V lost 1 base, J lost 5 bases, and 18 bases lay in between. The CDR3 extends over 17 amino acids. Germline V gives CDR1 MGHRA, CDR2 YSYEKL. This clone has just one count. This TCR was recovered from a woman aged 40 to 50 with active or convalescent COVID-19. The chain is built from TRBV4-1 and TRBJ2-1, with D perhaps matching TRBD1 (6 bases). Sequencing was carried out using peripheral blood. This chain's CDR3 is CASSQALGQGHNNEQFF. Written as DNA, the CDR3 is TGCGCCAGCAGCCAAGCCTTGGGGCAGGGGCACAACAATGAGCAGTTCTTC.